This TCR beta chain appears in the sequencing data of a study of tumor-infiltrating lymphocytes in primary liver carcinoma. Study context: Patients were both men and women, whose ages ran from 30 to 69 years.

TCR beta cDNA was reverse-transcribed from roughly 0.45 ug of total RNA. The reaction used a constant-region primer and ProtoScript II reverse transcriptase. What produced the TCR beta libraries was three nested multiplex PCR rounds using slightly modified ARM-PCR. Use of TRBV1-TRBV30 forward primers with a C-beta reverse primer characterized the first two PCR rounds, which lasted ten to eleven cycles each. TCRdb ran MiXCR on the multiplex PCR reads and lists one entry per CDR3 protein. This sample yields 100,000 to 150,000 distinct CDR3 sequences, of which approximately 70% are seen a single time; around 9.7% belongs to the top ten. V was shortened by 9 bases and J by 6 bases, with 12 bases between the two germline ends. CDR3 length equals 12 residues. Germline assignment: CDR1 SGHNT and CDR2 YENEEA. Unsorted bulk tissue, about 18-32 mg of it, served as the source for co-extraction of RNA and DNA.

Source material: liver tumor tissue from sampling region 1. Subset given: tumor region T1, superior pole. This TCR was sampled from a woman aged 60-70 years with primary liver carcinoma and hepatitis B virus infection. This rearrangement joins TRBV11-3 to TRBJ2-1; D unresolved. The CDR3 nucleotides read TGTGCCAGGCAGGATCAGACCAATGAGCAGTTCTTC. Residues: CARQDQTNEQFF.